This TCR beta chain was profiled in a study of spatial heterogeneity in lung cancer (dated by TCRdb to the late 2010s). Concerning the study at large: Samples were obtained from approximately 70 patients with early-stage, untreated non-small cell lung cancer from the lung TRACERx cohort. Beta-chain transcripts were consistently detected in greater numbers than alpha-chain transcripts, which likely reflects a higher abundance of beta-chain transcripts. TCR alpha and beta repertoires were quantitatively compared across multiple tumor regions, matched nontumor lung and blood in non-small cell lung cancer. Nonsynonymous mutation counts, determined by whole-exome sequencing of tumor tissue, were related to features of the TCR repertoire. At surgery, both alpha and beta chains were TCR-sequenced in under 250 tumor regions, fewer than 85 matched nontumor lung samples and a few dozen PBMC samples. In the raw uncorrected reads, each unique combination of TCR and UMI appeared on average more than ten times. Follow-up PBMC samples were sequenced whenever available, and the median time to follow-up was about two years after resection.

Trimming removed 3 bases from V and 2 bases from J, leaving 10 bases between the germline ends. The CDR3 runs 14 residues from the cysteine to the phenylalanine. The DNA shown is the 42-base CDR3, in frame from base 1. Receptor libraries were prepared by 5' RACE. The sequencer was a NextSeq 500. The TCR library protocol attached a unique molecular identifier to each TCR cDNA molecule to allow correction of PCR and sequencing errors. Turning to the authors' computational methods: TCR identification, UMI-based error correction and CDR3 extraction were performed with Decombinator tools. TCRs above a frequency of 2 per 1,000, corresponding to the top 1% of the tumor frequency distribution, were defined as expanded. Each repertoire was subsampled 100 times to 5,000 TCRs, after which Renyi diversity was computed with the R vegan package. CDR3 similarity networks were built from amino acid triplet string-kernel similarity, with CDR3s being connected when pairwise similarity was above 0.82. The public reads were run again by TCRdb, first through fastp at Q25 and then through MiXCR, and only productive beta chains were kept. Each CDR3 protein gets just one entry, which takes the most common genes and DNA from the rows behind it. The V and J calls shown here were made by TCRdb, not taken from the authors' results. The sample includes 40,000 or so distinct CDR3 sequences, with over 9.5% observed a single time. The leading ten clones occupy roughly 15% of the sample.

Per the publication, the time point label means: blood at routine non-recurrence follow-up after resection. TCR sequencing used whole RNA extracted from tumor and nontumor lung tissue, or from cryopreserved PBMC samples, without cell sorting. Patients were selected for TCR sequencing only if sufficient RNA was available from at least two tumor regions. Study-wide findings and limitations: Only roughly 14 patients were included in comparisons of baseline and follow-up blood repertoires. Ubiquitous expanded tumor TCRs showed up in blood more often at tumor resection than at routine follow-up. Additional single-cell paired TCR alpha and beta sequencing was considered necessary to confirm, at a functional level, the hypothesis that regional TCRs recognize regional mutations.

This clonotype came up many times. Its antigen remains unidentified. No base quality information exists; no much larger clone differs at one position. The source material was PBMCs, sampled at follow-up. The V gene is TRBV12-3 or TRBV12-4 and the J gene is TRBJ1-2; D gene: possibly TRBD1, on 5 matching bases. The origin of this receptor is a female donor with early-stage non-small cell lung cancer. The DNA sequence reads TGTGCCAGCAGTTTCCAGGGAGCGAACTATGGCTACACCTTC. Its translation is CASSFQGANYGYTF.